This T cell receptor beta chain comes out of a study of blood T cell repertoires in COVID-19. Whole-study context: Sites in the United States, Italy and Spain provided acute and convalescent COVID-19 samples. T cells, B-cell-depleted T cells, or PBMCs supplied cDNA or gDNA.

The ends lost 4 bases at V and 6 bases at J; junction bases unmatched: 6. Germline V gene sequence: CDR1 LGHDT, CDR2 YNNKEL (reference sequence). The CDR3 totals 14 residues. Authors' methods: Reference gene primer amplification in the assay estimated nucleated cell counts. The data were produced by immunoSEQ multiplex PCR, yet TCRdb's version contains in-frame clones alone and is incomplete. The V and J calls and clone size are taken from that table; D and trimming were inferred from the DNA. This table holds 240,000 or so clones, around four fifths found once. The sequenced sample consisted of peripheral blood. The receptor was isolated from a woman aged 80 or over with acute or convalescent COVID-19. V usage is TRBV3-1 (or the pseudogene TRBV3-2) and J usage is TRBJ2-4; 7 nucleotides line up with TRBD1. The CDR3 loop reads CASSLKGGGNIQYF. The CDR3 DNA reads as TGTGCCAGCAGCCTAAAAGGGGGCGGAAACATTCAGTACTTC.